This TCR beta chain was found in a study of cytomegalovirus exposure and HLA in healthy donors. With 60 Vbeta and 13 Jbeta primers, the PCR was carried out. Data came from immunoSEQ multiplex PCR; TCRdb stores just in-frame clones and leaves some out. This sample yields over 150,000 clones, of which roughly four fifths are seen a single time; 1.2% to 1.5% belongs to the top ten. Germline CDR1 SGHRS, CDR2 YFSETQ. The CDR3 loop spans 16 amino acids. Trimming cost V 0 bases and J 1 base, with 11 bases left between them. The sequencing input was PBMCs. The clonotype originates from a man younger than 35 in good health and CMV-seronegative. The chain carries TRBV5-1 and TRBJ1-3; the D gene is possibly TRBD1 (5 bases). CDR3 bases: TGCGCCAGCAGCTTGGTTCCGGGACTTTCTGGAAACACCATATATTTT. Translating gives CASSLVPGLSGNTIYF.